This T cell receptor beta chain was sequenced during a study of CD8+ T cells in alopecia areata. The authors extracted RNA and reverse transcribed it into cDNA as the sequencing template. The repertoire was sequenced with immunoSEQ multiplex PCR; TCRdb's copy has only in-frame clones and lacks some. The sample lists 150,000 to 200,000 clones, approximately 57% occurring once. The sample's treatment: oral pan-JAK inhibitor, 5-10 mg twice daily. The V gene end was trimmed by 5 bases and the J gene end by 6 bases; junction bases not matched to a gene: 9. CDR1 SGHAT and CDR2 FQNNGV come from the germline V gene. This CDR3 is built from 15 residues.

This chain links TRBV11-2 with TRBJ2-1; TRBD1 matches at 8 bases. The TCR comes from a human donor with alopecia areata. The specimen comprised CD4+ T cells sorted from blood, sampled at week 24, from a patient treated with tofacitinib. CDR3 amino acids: CASSLGQVSSNEQFF. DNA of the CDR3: TGTGCCAGCAGCCTGGGACAGGTATCTTCCAATGAGCAGTTCTTC. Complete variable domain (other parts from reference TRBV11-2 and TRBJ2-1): EAGVAQSPRYKIIEKRQSVAFWCNPISGHATLYWYQQILGQGPKLLIQFQNNGVVDDSQLPKDRFSAERLKGVDSTLKIQPAKLEDSAVYLCASSLGQVSSNEQFFGPGTRLTVL.